This T cell receptor (beta chain) came from a study of CD8 T cells in ankylosing spondylitis. Whole-study results and caveats: Disease-associated clones were CD8+ and fairly uncommon in peripheral blood. Characteristic of ankylosing spondylitis blood, it appeared, was a TCR beta motif comprising roughly 8 highly homologous variants.

This clonotype was observed a few times. As yet, its antigen is unknown. A quantitative 5'-RACE method, one with molecular barcodes, was used to make TCR beta libraries. TCRdb redid the calling of the 5' RACE reads with MiXCR, one entry per CDR3 protein. In the table there are 200,000 to 250,000 distinct CDR3 sequences, roughly 24% of which are singletons. The clonotype comes from a male donor with ankylosing spondylitis or in good health (not recorded which). The sample comprised blood, either unsorted or a sorted T cell fraction (not recorded which).

The CDR3 is CSARLFSGRANTGELFF. As DNA, the CDR3 is TGCAGTGCTAGATTATTTAGCGGGAGGGCGAACACCGGGGAGCTGTTTTTT. The chain has TRBV20-1 and TRBJ2-2; 11 nucleotides agree with TRBD2. The CDR3 spans 17 residues. Germline lookup yields CDR1 DFQATT and CDR2 SNEGSKA (reference sequence). V was clipped by 2 bases and J by 0 bases; unmatched bases: 5.